This T cell receptor (beta chain) was recovered during a study of blood T cell repertoires in COVID-19. The assay was immunoSEQ multiplex PCR, and TCRdb's table has in-frame clones only and misses some. This table holds fewer than 130,000 clones, about four fifths found once. This CDR3 has 16 residues. V shed 0 bases, J shed 3 bases, and the junction held 7 bases outside the gene matches. The germline gives CDR1 MGHRA, CDR2 YSYEKL. This receptor was taken from a woman aged 55-69 years with acute or convalescent COVID-19. The sample consisted of peripheral blood. The chain is built from TRBV4-1 and TRBJ1-1; 7 nucleotides line up with TRBD1. The DNA for the CDR3 is TGCGCCAGCAGCCAAGATTCCCGACAGGGCTACACTGAAGCTTTCTTT. This codes for CASSQDSRQGYTEAFF.